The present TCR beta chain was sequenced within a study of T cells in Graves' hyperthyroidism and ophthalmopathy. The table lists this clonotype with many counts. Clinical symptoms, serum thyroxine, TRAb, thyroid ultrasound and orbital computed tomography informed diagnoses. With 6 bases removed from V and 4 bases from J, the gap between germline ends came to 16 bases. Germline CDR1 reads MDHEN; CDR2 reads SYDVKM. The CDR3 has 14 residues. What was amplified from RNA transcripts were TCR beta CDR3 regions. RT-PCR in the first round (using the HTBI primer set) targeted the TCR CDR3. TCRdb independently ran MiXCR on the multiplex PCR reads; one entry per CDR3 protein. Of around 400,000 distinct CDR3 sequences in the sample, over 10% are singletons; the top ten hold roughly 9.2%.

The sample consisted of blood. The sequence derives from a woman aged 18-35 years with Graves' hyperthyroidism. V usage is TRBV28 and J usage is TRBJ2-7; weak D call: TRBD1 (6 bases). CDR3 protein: CASRGHLQDYEQYF. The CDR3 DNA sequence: TGTGCCAGCAGGGGACACTTACAAGATTACGAGCAGTACTTC.